A selection of T cell receptor beta chains follows, all from one sample in a study of technical replicates of blood from a handful of donors. Repertoires were generated with immunoSEQ multiplex PCR, while TCRdb's copy carries only in-frame clones and drops some. The table includes tens of thousands of clones, 96% detected once. Sequencing used T cells isolated from PBMCs. These receptors came from a human donor in good health. Both conserved end residues are part of each CDR3. D genes are given only for firm matches. Only part of the rows carry a size: once, few, many, or a class if the clone is expanded.

v_gene	j_gene	d_gene	abundance	CDR3aa	CDR3nt
TRBV9	TRBJ1-1	.	.	CASSPQVNTEAFF	TGTGCCAGCAGCCCGCAGGTGAACACTGAAGCTTTCTTT
TRBV9	TRBJ1-1	.	.	CASGGGGDTEAFF	TGTGCCAGCGGCGGGGGCGGGGACACTGAAGCTTTCTTT
TRBV7-2	TRBJ2-7	.	.	CASSRRETYEQYF	TGTGCCAGCAGCCGCAGGGAAACCTACGAGCAGTACTTC
TRBV29-1	TRBJ1-4	.	once	CSVEDPGSGTNEKLFF	TGCAGCGTTGAAGATCCGGGTTCGGGAACTAATGAAAAACTGTTTTTT
TRBV2	TRBJ1-1	.	.	CASSDLGHTEAFF	TGTGCCAGCAGTGATCTGGGGCACACTGAAGCTTTCTTT
TRBV11-3	TRBJ1-3	.	.	CASSLSRSPGNTIYF	TGTGCCAGCAGCTTATCCAGGTCTCCTGGAAACACCATATATTTT
TRBV18	TRBJ2-3	TRBD2	.	CASSPLGGGGTDTQYF	TGTGCCAGCTCACCATTAGGCGGCGGGGGGACAGATACGCAGTATTTT
TRBV28	TRBJ1-1	.	.	CASREKLRRGNTEAFF	TGTGCCAGCAGAGAAAAACTCAGGAGGGGGAACACTGAAGCTTTCTTT
TRBV7-9	TRBJ2-7	TRBD2	.	CASSLRTSGVKDTYEQYF	TGTGCCAGCAGCCTGAGGACTAGCGGGGTGAAAGACACCTACGAGCAGTACTTC
TRBV2	TRBJ2-7	TRBD1	.	CASSYLTGAYEQYF	TGTGCCAGCAGTTACCTGACAGGGGCCTACGAGCAGTACTTC
TRBV27	TRBJ1-5	.	.	CASRSGGVSNQPQHF	TGTGCCAGCAGATCTGGCGGGGTTAGCAATCAGCCCCAGCATTTT
TRBV2	TRBJ2-7	.	once	CASSSFHEQYF	TGTGCCAGCAGTTCCTTCCACGAGCAGTACTTC
TRBV23-1	TRBJ2-1	TRBD1	.	CASVQGAEDYNEQFF	TGCGCCAGCGTACAGGGGGCGGAAGATTACAATGAGCAGTTCTTC
TRBV25-1	TRBJ1-1	.	.	CASSDYRGFAEAFF	TGTGCCAGCAGTGACTATAGGGGGTTCGCTGAAGCTTTCTTT
TRBV11-2	TRBJ2-2	TRBD2	.	CASSFGLAGGRRTGELFF	TGTGCCAGCAGCTTTGGACTAGCGGGGGGCCGGAGGACCGGGGAGCTGTTTTTT
TRBV5-1	TRBJ2-7	TRBD2	.	CASSLVRGLAGGPESQLEQYF	TGCGCCAGCAGCTTGGTAAGAGGACTAGCGGGAGGGCCAGAATCCCAACTCGAGCAGTACTTC
TRBV13	TRBJ2-7	.	.	CASSWKSRDIYEQYF	TGTGCCAGCAGCTGGAAGTCCCGGGACATTTACGAGCAGTACTTC
TRBV10-3	TRBJ1-1	.	once	CAINHDSPGEAEAFF	TGTGCCATCAACCACGATTCCCCAGGGGAAGCTGAAGCTTTCTTT
TRBV28	TRBJ2-3	TRBD2	once	CASSLKLAGPTRYF	TGTGCCAGCAGTTTAAAACTAGCGGGACCCACCCGGTATTTT
TRBV7-9	TRBJ2-5	TRBD2	.	CASSRSGGAVETQYF	TGTGCCAGCAGCCGGAGCGGGGGGGCGGTGGAGACCCAGTACTTC
TRBV19	TRBJ1-1	.	.	CASRLNRMNTEAFF	TGTGCCAGTAGACTCAACAGGATGAACACTGAAGCTTTCTTT
TRBV7-8	TRBJ2-7	TRBD1	.	CASLQGNEQYF	TGTGCCAGCTTACAGGGGAACGAGCAGTACTTC
TRBV5-1	TRBJ1-3	.	.	CASSSGIVGNTIYF	TGCGCCAGCAGTTCAGGGATCGTTGGAAACACCATATATTTT
TRBV5-4	TRBJ1-2	TRBD1	.	CASSPLDRGYGYTF	TGTGCCAGCAGCCCACTTGACAGGGGCTATGGCTACACCTTC
TRBV28	TRBJ2-7	TRBD1	.	CASSGFRGQGAEQYF	TGTGCCAGCAGTGGGTTTAGGGGACAGGGAGCCGAGCAGTACTTC
TRBV5-1	TRBJ1-2	TRBD1	.	CASSLGGGGEGYTF	TGCGCCAGCAGCTTGGGAGGAGGGGGCGAAGGCTACACCTTC